This T cell receptor beta chain derives from a study of PD-1 blockade in classical Hodgkin lymphoma. Study context: Nivolumab 3 mg/kg was given intravenously every 2 weeks.

All patients experienced relapse after autologous stem cell transplantation, and brentuximab vedotin exposure was variable. TCRdb keeps only in-frame clones here, not all; method: immunoSEQ multiplex PCR. The repertoire consists of under 100,000 clones, with about 90% occurring once and the leading ten covering roughly 2.6%. On this clone: The target antigen is unknown.

Whole-study results and caveats: Reported baseline diversity: healthy donors highest, relapsed/refractory patients lowest. Significantly greater TCR diversity emerged by C4D1 in CD4+ cells but not CD8+ cells.

The length of the CDR3 is 16 residues. V lost 3 bases, J lost 2 bases, and 8 bases stayed unmatched. Germline-derived CDR1 and CDR2 are SGHNT and YYREEE (reference sequence). The receptor comes from a human donor with classical Hodgkin lymphoma. This specimen consisted of peripheral blood mononuclear cells (PBMCs), obtained before the second cycle of nivolumab. The rearrangement links TRBV5-4 to TRBJ2-5; TRBD2 matches 9 bases. CDR3 sequence reads: CASSWGPTSGQETQYF. CDR3 bases: TGTGCCAGCAGCTGGGGCCCGACTAGCGGACAAGAGACCCAGTACTTC.